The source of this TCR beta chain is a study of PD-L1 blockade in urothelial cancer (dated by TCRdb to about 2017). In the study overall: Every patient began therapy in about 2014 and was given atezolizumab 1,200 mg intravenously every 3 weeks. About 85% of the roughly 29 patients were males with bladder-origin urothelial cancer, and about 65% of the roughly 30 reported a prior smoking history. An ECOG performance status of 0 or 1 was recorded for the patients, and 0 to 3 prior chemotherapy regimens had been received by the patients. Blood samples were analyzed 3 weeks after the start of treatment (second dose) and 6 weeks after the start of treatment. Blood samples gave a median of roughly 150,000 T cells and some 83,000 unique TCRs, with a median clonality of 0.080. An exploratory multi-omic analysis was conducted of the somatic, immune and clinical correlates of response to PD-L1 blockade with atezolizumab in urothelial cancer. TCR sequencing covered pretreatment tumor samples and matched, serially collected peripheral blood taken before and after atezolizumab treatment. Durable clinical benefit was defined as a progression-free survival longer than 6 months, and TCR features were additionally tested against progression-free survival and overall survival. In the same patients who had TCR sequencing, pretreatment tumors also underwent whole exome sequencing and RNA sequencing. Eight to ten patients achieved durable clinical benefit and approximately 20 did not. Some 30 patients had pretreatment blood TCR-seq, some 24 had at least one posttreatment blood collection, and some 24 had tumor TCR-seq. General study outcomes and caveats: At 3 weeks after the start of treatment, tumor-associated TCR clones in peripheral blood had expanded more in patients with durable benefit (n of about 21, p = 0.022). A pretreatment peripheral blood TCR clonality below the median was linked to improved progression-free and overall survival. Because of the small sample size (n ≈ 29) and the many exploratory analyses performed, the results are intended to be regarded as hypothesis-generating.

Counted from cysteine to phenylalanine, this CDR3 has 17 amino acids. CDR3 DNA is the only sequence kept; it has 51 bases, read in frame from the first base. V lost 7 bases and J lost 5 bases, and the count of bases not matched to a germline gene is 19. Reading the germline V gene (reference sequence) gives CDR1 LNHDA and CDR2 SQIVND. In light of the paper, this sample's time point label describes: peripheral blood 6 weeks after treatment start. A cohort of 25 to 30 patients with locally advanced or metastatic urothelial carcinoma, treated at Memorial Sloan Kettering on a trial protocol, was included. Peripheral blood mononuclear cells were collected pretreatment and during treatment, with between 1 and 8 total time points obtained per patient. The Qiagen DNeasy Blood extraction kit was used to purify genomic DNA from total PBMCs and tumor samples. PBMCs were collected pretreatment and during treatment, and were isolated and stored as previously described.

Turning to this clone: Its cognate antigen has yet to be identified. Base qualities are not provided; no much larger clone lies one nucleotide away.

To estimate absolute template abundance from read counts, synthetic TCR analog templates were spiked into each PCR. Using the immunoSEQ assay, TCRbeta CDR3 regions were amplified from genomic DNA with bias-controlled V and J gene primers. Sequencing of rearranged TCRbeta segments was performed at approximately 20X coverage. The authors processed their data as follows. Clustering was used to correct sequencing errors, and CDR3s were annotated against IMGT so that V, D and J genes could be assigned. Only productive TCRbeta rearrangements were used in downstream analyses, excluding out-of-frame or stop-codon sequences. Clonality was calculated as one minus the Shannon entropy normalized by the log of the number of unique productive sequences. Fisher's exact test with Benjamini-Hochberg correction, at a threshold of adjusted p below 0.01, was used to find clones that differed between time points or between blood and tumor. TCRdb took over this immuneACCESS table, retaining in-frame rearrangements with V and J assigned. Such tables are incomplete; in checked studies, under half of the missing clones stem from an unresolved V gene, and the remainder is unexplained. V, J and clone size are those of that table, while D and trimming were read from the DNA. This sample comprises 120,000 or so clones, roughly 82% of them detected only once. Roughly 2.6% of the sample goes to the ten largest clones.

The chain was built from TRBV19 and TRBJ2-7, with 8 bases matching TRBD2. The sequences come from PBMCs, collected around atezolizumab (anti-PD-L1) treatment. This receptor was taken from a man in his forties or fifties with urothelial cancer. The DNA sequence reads TGTGCCAGTACCCCTACTTTATCCGGCGGGAGGTATGACGAGCAGTACTTC. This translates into CASTPTLSGGRYDEQYF.